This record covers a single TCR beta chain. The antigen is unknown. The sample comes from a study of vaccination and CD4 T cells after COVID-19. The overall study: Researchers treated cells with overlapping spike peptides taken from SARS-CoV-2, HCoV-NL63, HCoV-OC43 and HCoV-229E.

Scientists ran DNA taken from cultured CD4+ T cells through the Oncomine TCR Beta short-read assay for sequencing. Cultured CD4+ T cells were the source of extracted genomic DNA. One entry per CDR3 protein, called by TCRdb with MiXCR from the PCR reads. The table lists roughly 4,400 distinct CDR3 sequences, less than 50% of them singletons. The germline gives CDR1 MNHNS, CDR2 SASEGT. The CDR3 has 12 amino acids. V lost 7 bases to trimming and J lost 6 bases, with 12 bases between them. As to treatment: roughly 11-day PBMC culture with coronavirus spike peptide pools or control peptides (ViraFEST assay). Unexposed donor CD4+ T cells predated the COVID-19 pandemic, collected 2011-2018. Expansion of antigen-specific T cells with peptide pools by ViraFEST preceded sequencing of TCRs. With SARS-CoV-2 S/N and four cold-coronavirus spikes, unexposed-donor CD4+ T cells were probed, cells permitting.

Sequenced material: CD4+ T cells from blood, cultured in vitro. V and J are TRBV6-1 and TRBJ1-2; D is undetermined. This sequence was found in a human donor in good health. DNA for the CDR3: TGTGCCAGCACCTCCATAACAAATGGCTACACCTTC. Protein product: CASTSITNGYTF.